These 20 T cell receptor beta chains were sequenced from one sample in a study of early T cells in non-severe SARS-CoV-2 infection. TCRdb reprocessed the 5' RACE reads via MiXCR and lists one record per CDR3 protein. Of around 25,000 distinct CDR3 sequences listed, roughly 4% are singletons. Sequencing input: whole blood. These receptors all stem from an adult who was a healthcare worker with PCR-confirmed SARS-CoV-2 infection or an uninfected control (not recorded which).

This clonotype showed up many times. The chain employs TRBV28 and TRBJ2-7, with D possibly TRBD1 on 6 matching bases. The germline V gene has CDR1 MDHEN and CDR2 SYDVKM. This CDR3 has 14 amino acids. Trimming cost V 7 bases and J 4 bases, with 17 bases left between them. CDR3 loop: CASTNPGQAYEQYF. Written as DNA, the CDR3 is TGTGCCAGCACTAACCCGGGACAAGCATACGAGCAGTACTTC.

This clonotype was detected ten times or more. This chain connects TRBV28 to TRBJ2-5; 9 nucleotides line up with TRBD1. The CDR3 sequence is 14 residues long. V was clipped by 6 bases and J by 8 bases; unmatched bases: 10. Germline assignment: CDR1 MDHEN and CDR2 SYDVKM. CDR3 coding DNA: TGTGCCAGCAGCCTAGGGACAGGGCGATACACCCAGTACTTC. As protein: CASSLGTGRYTQYF.

This clonotype was seen repeatedly, ten times or more. The chain recombines TRBV16 with TRBJ1-2; D is unresolved. Trimming took off 0 bases at V and 8 bases at J, with 10 bases between the two ends. The length of the CDR3 is 13 residues. Looked up from germline, CDR1 is KGHSY and CDR2 is FQNENV. The CDR3 sequence: CASSQSRENGYTF. In nucleotides, the CDR3 is TGTGCCAGCAGCCAATCGAGGGAGAACGGCTACACCTTC.

This clonotype has at least ten counts. The V call is TRBV11-2, the J call TRBJ2-7; D not resolved. V gave up 0 bases and J gave up 4 bases, with 13 bases separating them. This CDR3 spans 15 amino acids. Germline lookup yields CDR1 SGHAT and CDR2 FQNNGV. The CDR3 loop reads CASSLDYSTRYEQYF. CDR3 bases: TGTGCCAGCAGCTTAGATTACTCTACCAGGTACGAGCAGTACTTC.

This clonotype was seen many times. The V and J genes are TRBV3-1 and TRBJ2-4; D call uncertain. CDR1 is LGHDT, CDR2 YNNKEL, per germline (reference sequence). The CDR3 covers 12 residues. Between the trimmed V and J ends, which lost 1 base and 4 bases, there was a span of 2 bases. DNA for the CDR3: TGTGCCAGCAGCCAAGGGAAAAACATTCAGTACTTC. This gives the protein CASSQGKNIQYF.

This clonotype came up many times. The chain links TRBV7-6 to TRBJ2-1; 9 positions agree with TRBD2. Germline values: CDR1 SGHVS, CDR2 FNYEAQ. This CDR3 has 17 amino acids. The ends lost 1 base at V and 8 bases at J; junction bases unmatched: 12. CDR3 nucleotide sequence: TGTGCCAGCAGCTTAGGAGTTGCGGGAGGGTCGGAGGATGAGCAGTTCTTC. It yields the protein CASSLGVAGGSEDEQFF.

This clonotype was seen at least ten times. The chain carries TRBV7-6 and TRBJ2-1; weak D call: TRBD1 (8 bases). The CDR3 contains 14 residues. V was clipped by 5 bases and J by 6 bases, with 14 bases between them. Germline V gene data show CDR1 as SGHVS and CDR2 as FNYEAQ. CDR3 residues: CASSPGGGGNEQFF. The CDR3 DNA reads as TGTGCCAGCAGCCCAGGGGGCGGGGGCAATGAGCAGTTCTTC.

This chain uses TRBV3-2 with TRBJ2-7; the D call TRBD2 from the table was never checked on the DNA. TRBV3-2 is noted as a pseudogene. The CDR3 is 14 residues long. The CDR3 is CASSHGGSTYEQYF. The CDR3 DNA sequence: TGTGCCAGCAGCCATGGCGGGAGTACCTACGAGCAGTACTTC.

V and J are TRBV20-1 and TRBJ2-3, with 10 bases that match TRBD2. Germline-derived CDR1 and CDR2 are DFQATT and SNEGSKA (reference sequence). The CDR3 length is 16 residues. After removal of 1 base from V and 6 bases from J, the junction contained 10 bases not matched to a gene. DNA of the CDR3: TGCAGTGCTAGAGGGCCAGGGGCTAGCGGGAGTGATACGCAGTATTTT. Its protein product is CSARGPGASGSDTQYF.

This clonotype showed up many times. The chain is built from TRBV10-2 and TRBJ1-5, with D unclear. The CDR3 consists of 14 residues. Looked up from germline, CDR1 is WSHSY and CDR2 is SAAADI. V was shortened by 2 bases and J by 4 bases, with 9 bases between the two germline ends. CDR3 sequence (DNA): TGCGCCAGCAGTGAGGCAGTTCAAAATCAGCCCCAGCATTTT. Amino acids: CASSEAVQNQPQHF.

This sequence joins TRBV10-3 and TRBJ2-3, with no clear D. The CDR3 is 12 amino acids. Trimming cost V 2 bases and J 3 bases, with 3 bases left between them. In germline, CDR1 is ENHRY, CDR2 SYGVKD. CDR3 coding DNA: TGTGCCATCAGTGAGGTAACAGATACGCAGTATTTT. As protein: CAISEVTDTQYF.

There are many counts of this clonotype. This sequence joins TRBV11-2 and TRBJ2-5; a possible D gene is TRBD2 (5 bases). CDR3 length: 14 residues. The V end was cut by 1 base, the J end by 5 bases, with 11 bases between. Germline assignment: CDR1 SGHAT and CDR2 FQNNGV. CDR3 residues: CASSLGLAVETQYF. The CDR3 nucleotides are TGTGCCAGCAGCTTAGGGCTAGCTGTCGAGACCCAGTACTTC. The complete variable domain, with remaining parts taken from reference TRBV11-2 and TRBJ2-5, reads EAGVAQSPRYKIIEKRQSVAFWCNPISGHATLYWYQQILGQGPKLLIQFQNNGVVDDSQLPKDRFSAERLKGVDSTLKIQPAKLEDSAVYLCASSLGLAVETQYFGPGTRLLVL.

This sequence joins TRBV20-1 and TRBJ2-7, with a possible D match to TRBD1 (6 bases). This CDR3 region has 11 residues. Germline assignment: CDR1 DFQATT and CDR2 SNEGSKA (reference sequence). V lost 6 bases and J lost 5, with 11 bases in between. The CDR3 spells CSASPGDEQYF. The CDR3 DNA is TGCAGTGCCTCACCAGGGGACGAGCAGTACTTC.

This clonotype was recorded many times. This chain uses TRBV7-2 with TRBJ2-3, with D perhaps matching TRBD2 (5 bases). The germline CDR1 and CDR2 sequences are SGHTA and FQGNSA. V was trimmed by 4 bases and J by 4 bases, leaving 18 bases between them. This CDR3 has 16 residues. In DNA, the CDR3 is TGTGCCAGCAGCTCTCGCCTGACTATGCTGGCAGATACGCAGTATTTT. Translated, it gives CASSSRLTMLADTQYF. The variable domain in full, completed from reference TRBV7-2 and TRBJ2-3, reads GAGVSQSPSNKVTEKGKDVELRCDPISGHTALYWYRQSLGQGLEFLIYFQGNSAPDKSGLPSDRFSAERTGGSVSTLTIQRTQQEDSAVYLCASSSRLTMLADTQYFGPGTRLTVL.

This clonotype was observed many times. This chain links TRBV28 with TRBJ2-7, with no clear D. CDR3 length: 11 amino acids. V shed 4 bases and J shed 7 bases, with 8 bases lying between them. CDR1 MDHEN and CDR2 SYDVKM come from the germline V gene. The CDR3 DNA follows: TGTGCCAGCAGTTCCGCGAGGGAGCAGTACTTC. This translates into CASSSAREQYF.

This clonotype was observed at least ten times. The V call is TRBV27, the J call TRBJ2-1, with D unclear. This CDR3 is built from 14 residues. Germline-derived CDR1 and CDR2 are MNHEY and SMNVEV (reference sequence). V dropped 7 bases and J dropped 0 bases, with 10 bases sitting between them. This CDR3 is CASKASSSYNEQFF. CDR3 nucleotides: TGTGCCAGCAAGGCCTCTAGCTCCTACAATGAGCAGTTCTTC.

The chain combines TRBV28 with TRBJ2-7; 11 positions agree with TRBD2. CDR1 and CDR2 (germline): MDHEN, SYDVKM. This CDR3 is 15 amino acids long. The junction had 5 bases not matched to a gene; V was cut back by 5 bases and J by 2 bases. CDR3 in DNA: TGTGCCAGCAGTATTAGCGGGAGGGGAACCTACGAGCAGTACTTC. Residues: CASSISGRGTYEQYF.

In its sample, this clonotype was seen many times. This rearrangement joins TRBV7-3 to TRBJ2-1, with 13 bases aligning to TRBD2. The V gene's germline CDR1 is SGHTA and CDR2 FQGTGA. J gave up 8 bases and V 2 bases, and 3 bases lay outside the gene matches. This CDR3 contains 15 residues. The CDR3 coding sequence is TGTGCCAGCAGCTTACAAGGACTAGCGGGAGATGAGCAGTTCTTC. It codes for CASSLQGLAGDEQFF.

This clonotype occurred a few times. The chain carries TRBV11-2 and TRBJ2-5; D gene unclear. This CDR3 has 12 amino acids. V gave up 4 bases and J gave up 5 bases, with 8 bases separating them. CDR1 and CDR2 from the germline V gene are SGHAT and FQNNGV. The DNA for the CDR3 is TGTGCCAGCAGCTCCTCGGCGGAGACCCAGTACTTC. This codes for CASSSSAETQYF.

In its sample, this clonotype was seen many times. This chain joins TRBV3-1 and TRBJ1-5; 7 nucleotides align to TRBD1. The CDR3 loop spans 13 amino acids. The junction had 4 bases not matched to a gene; V was cut back by 6 bases and J by 5 bases. Germline CDR1 LGHDT, CDR2 YNNKEL (reference sequence). The chain's CDR3 is CASSFTGDQPQHF. Written as DNA, the CDR3 is TGTGCCAGCAGTTTTACAGGGGATCAGCCCCAGCATTTT.